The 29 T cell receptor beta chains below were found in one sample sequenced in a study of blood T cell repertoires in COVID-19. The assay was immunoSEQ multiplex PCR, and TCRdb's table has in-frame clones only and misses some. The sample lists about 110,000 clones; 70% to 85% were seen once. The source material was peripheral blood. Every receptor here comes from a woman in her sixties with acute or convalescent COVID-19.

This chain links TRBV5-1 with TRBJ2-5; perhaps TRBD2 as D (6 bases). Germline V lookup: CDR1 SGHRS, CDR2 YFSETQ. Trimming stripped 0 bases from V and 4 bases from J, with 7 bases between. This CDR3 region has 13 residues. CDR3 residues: CASSLALAETQYF. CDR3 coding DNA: TGCGCCAGCAGCTTGGCACTAGCAGAGACCCAGTACTTC.

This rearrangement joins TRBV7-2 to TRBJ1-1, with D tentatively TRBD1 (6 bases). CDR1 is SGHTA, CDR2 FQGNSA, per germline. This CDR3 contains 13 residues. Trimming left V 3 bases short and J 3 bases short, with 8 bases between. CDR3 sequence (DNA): TGTGCCAGCAGCTTCTACAGGGACACTGAAGCTTTCTTT. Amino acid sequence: CASSFYRDTEAFF.

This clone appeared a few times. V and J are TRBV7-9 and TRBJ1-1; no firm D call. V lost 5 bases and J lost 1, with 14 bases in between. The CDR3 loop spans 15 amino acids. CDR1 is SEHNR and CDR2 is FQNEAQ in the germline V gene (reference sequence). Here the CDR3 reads CASSPQTGSNTEAFF. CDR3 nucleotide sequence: TGTGCCAGCAGCCCTCAGACTGGGTCGAACACTGAAGCTTTCTTT.

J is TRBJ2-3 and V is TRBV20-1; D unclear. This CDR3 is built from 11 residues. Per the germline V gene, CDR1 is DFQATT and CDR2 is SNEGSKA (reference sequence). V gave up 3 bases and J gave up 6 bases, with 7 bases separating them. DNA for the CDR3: TGCAGTGCTAGGGCCAGGGATACGCAGTATTTT. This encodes CSARARDTQYF.

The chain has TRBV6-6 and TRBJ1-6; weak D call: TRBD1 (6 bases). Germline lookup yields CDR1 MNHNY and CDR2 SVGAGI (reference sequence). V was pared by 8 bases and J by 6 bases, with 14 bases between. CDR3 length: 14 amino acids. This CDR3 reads CASETGHGNSPLHF. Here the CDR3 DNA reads TGTGCCAGCGAGACGGGACATGGTAATTCACCCCTCCACTTT.

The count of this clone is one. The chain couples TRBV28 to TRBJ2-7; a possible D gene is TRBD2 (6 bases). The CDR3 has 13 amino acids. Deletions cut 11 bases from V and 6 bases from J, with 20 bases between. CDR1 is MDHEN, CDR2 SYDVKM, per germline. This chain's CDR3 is CAGNTGEFGEQYF. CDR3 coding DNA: TGTGCCGGAAACACGGGGGAATTCGGCGAGCAGTACTTC. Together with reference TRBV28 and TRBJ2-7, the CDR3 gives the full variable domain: DVKVTQSSRYLVKRTGEKVFLECVQDMDHENMFWYRQDPGLGLRLIYFSYDVKMKEKGDIPEGYSVSREKKERFSLILESASTNQTSMYLCAGNTGEFGEQYFGPGTRLTVT.

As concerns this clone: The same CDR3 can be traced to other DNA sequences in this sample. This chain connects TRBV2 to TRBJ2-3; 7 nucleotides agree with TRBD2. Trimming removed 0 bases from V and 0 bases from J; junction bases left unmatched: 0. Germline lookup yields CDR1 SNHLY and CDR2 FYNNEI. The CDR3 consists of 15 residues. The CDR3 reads CASSEAGGSTDTQYF. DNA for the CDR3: TGTGCCAGCAGTGAAGCCGGGGGGAGCACAGATACGCAGTATTTT.

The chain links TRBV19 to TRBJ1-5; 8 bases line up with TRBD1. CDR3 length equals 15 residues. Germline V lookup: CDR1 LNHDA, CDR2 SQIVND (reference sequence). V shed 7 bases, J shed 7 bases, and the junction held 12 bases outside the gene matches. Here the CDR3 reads CASISAGQGAQPQHF. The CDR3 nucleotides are TGTGCCAGTATCTCGGCGGGGCAGGGGGCACAGCCCCAGCATTTT.

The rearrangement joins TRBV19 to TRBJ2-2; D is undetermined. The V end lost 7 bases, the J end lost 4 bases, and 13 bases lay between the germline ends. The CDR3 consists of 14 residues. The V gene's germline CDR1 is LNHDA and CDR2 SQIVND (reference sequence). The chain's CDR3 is CASTTVVSTGELFF. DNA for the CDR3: TGTGCCAGTACCACGGTTGTGTCCACCGGGGAGCTGTTTTTT.

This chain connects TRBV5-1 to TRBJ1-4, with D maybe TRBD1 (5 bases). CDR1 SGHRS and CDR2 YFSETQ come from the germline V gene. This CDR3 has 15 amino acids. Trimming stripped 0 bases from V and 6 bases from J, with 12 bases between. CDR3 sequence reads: CASSLGRGQDEKLFF. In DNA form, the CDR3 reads TGCGCCAGCAGCTTGGGGAGGGGTCAAGATGAAAAACTGTTTTTT.

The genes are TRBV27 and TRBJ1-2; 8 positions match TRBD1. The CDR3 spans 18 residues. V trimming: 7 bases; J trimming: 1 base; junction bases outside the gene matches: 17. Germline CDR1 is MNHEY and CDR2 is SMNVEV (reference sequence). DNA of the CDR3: TGTGCCAGCAAAGTAGACTCCGACAGGGGAAAAGTTAACTATGGCTACACCTTC. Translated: CASKVDSDRGKVNYGYTF.

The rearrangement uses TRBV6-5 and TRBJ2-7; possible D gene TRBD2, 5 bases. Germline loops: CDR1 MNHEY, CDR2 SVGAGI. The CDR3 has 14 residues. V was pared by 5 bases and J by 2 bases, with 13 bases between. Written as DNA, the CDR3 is TGTGCCAGCAGTACCTGGACGGGAACCTACGAGCAGTACTTC. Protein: CASSTWTGTYEQYF.

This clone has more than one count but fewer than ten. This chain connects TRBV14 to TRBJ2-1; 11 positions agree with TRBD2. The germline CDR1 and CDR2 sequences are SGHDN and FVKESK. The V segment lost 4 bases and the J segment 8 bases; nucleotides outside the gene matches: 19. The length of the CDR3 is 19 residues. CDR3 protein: CASSRTGERFSGRGDEQFF. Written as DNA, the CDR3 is TGTGCCAGCAGCCGCACCGGCGAGAGGTTTAGCGGGAGGGGGGATGAGCAGTTCTTC.

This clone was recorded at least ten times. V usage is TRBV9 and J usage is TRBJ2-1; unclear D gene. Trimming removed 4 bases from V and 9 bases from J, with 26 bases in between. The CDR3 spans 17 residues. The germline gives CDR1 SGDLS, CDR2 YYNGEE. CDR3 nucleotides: TGTGCCAGCAGCCATGCACCGGGTGCTCTCCCTCCATTTGAGCAGTTCTTC. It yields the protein CASSHAPGALPPFEQFF.

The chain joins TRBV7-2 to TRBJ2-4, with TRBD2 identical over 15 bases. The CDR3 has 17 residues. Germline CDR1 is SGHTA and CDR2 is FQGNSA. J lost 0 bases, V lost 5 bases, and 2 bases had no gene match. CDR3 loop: CASSPGLAGGAKNIQYF. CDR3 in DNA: TGTGCCAGCAGCCCGGGACTAGCGGGAGGAGCCAAAAACATTCAGTACTTC.

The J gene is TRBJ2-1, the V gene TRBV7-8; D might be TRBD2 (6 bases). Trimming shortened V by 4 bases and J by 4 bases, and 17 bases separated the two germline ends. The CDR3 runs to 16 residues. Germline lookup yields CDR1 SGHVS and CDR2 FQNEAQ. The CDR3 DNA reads TGTGCCAGCAGCTCCCCTACTAGCAGAGGGTACAATGAGCAGTTCTTC. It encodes CASSSPTSRGYNEQFF.

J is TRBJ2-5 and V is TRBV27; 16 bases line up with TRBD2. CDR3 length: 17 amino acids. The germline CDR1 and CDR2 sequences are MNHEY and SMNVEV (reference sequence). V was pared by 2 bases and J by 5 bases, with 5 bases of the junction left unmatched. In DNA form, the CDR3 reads TGTGCCAGCAGTTTAGGGACTAGCGGGGGGGCTCATGAGACCCAGTACTTC. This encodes CASSLGTSGGAHETQYF.

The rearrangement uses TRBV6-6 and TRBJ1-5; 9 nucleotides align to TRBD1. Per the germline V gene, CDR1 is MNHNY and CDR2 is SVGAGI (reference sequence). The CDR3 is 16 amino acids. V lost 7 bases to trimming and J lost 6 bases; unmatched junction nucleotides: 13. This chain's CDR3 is CASTLIVTGGGQPQHF. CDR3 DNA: TGTGCCAGCACCCTAATAGTAACAGGGGGCGGTCAGCCCCAGCATTTT.

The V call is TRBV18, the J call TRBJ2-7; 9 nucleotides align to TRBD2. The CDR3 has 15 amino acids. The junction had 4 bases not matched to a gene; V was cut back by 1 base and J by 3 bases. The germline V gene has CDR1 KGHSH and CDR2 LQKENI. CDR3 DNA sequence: TGTGCCAGCTCACCACGCGGGGGGGTGGACTACGAGCAGTACTTC. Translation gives CASSPRGGVDYEQYF.

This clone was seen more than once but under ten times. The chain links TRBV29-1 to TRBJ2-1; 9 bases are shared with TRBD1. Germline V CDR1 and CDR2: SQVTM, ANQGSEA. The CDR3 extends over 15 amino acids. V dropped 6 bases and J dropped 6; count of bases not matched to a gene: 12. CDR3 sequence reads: CSVAPGGQGINEQFF. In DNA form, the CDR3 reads TGCAGCGTCGCCCCCGGTGGACAGGGGATCAATGAGCAGTTCTTC.

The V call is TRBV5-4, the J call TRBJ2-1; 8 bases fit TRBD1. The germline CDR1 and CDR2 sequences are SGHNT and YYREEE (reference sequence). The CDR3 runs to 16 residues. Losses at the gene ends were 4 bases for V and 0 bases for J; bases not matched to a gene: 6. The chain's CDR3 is CASSPGQGSSYNEQFF. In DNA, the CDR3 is TGTGCCAGCAGCCCAGGACAGGGAAGCTCCTACAATGAGCAGTTCTTC.

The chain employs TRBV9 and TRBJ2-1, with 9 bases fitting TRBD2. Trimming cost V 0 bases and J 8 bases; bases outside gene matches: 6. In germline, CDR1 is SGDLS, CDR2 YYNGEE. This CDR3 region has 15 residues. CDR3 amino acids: CASSVGGGGADEQFF. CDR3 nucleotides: TGTGCCAGCAGCGTAGGTGGCGGGGGGGCGGATGAGCAGTTCTTC.

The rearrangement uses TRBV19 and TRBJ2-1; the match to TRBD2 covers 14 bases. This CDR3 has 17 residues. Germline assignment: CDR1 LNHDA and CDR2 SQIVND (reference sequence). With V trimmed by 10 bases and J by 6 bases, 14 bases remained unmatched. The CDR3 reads CATSFSGTSGGGNEQFF. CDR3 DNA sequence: TGTGCCACCTCGTTCTCCGGGACTAGCGGGGGTGGCAATGAGCAGTTCTTC.

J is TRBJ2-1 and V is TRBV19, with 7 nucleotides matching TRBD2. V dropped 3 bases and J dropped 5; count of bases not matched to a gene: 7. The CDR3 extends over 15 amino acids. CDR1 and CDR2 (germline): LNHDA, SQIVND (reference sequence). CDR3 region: CASSISGESNNEQFF. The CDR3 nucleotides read TGTGCCAGTAGTATCAGCGGGGAGTCAAACAATGAGCAGTTCTTC. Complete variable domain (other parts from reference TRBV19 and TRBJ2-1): DGGITQSPKYLFRKEGQNVTLSCEQNLNHDAMYWYRQDPGQGLRLIYYSQIVNDFQKGDIAEGYSVSREKKESFPLTVTSAQKNPTAFYLCASSISGESNNEQFFGPGTRLTVL.

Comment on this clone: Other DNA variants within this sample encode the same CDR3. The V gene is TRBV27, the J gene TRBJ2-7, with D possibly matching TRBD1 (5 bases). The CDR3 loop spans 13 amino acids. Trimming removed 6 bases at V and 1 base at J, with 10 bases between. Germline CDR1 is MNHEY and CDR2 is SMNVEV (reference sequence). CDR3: CASRRQGSYEQYF. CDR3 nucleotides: TGTGCCAGCAGGAGGCAGGGATCCTACGAGCAGTACTTC.

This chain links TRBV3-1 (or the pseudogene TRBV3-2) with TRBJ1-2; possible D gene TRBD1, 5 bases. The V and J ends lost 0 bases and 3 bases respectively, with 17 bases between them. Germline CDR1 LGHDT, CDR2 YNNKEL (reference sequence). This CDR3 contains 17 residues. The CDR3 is CASSQDFSGLTDYGYTF. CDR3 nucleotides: TGTGCCAGCAGCCAAGATTTCTCAGGGTTGACGGACTATGGCTACACCTTC.

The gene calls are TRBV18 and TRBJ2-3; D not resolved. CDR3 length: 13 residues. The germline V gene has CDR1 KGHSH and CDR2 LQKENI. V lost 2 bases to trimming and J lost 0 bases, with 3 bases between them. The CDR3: CASSPSSTDTQYF. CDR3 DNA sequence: TGTGCCAGCTCACCATCTAGCACAGATACGCAGTATTTT.

CDR3 sequence (DNA): TGTGCCAGCAGCGTAACAGGGAACACTGAAGCTTTCTTT. The encoded protein is CASSVTGNTEAFF. The chain carries TRBV6-5 and TRBJ1-1; possibly TRBD1 for D (5 bases). V was clipped by 6 bases and J by 1 base, with 9 bases between them. This CDR3 has 13 residues. From germline, CDR1 is MNHEY and CDR2 SVGAGI.

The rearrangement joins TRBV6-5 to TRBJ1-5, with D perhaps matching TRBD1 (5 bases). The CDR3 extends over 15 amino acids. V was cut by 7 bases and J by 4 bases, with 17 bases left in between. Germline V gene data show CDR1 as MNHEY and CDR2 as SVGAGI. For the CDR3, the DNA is TGTGCCAGCAAGCCAAGTCGGGACTTTAATCAGCCCCAGCATTTT. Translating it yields CASKPSRDFNQPQHF.